This T cell receptor beta chain is from a study of OX40 agonist ivuxolimab in advanced cancers. Study details: The patients received agonistic anti-OX40 (CD134) antibody ivuxolimab. Study-level findings and limits: Expanded peripheral T-cell antigen specificity went undetermined.

Patients had blood sampled at baseline and again on cycle 4 day 1 and cycle 7 day 1. Trimming stripped 6 bases from V and 0 bases from J, with 6 bases between. The CDR3 is 12 residues long. CDR1 is SNHLY, CDR2 FYNNEI, per germline. Turning to this clone: The antigen remains unidentified.

TCRdb keeps only in-frame clones here, not all; method: immunoSEQ multiplex PCR. The sample contains roughly 20,000 clones, more than 65% of which appear only once. The source was CD4+ or CD8+ T cells sorted from blood, collected in a trial of the OX40 agonist ivuxolimab. This TCR came from an adult with an advanced solid tumor such as melanoma, head and neck, liver or kidney cancer. This chain uses TRBV2 with TRBJ2-7; D gene uncertain. The CDR3, as DNA: TGTGCCAGCAGCGCCTCCTCCTACGAGCAGTACTTC. Translation: CASSASSYEQYF.